This is a list of T cell receptor beta chains from one sample in a study of blood T cell repertoires in COVID-19. The repertoire was sequenced with immunoSEQ multiplex PCR; TCRdb's copy has only in-frame clones and lacks some. The data hold 150,000 to 200,000 clones, with about four fifths observed a single time. Specimen: peripheral blood. The origin of the receptors is a man in his 60s with active or convalescent COVID-19. The CDR3 runs from the conserved cysteine through the conserved F or W. Fields, in order: D gene, J gene, V gene, clone size, CDR3 protein, CDR3 DNA. A D gene is named only where the DNA matches it firmly. Expanded clones get a size class; other rows say once, few or many, or leave the size out.

TRBD2 TRBJ2-2 TRBV6-4 NA CASSDIAGNPNTGELFF TGTGCCAGCAGTGACATAGCGGGAAATCCGAACACCGGGGAGCTGTTTTTT
NA TRBJ1-5 TRBV28 few CASSGPGGLRGNQPQHF TGTGCCAGCAGTGGCCCCGGGGGGCTTAGGGGCAATCAGCCCCAGCATTTT
NA TRBJ2-7 TRBV28 NA CASSLWRANSYEQYF TGTGCCAGCAGTTTATGGAGGGCGAACTCCTACGAGCAGTACTTC
TRBD1 TRBJ2-7 TRBV11-2 NA CASSLADRGAYEQYF TGTGCCAGCAGCTTAGCTGACAGGGGGGCCTACGAGCAGTACTTC
TRBD1 TRBJ2-3 TRBV5-1 NA CASSLQGTDTQYF TGCGCCAGCAGCTTACAGGGGACGGATACGCAGTATTTT
NA TRBJ2-7 TRBV6-1 once CASSETVPYEQYF TGTGCCAGCAGTGAAACGGTCCCTTACGAGCAGTACTTC
TRBD2 TRBJ2-1 TRBV6-6 NA CASSLAGGPTNEQFF TGTGCCAGCAGCCTAGCGGGGGGGCCGACCAATGAGCAGTTCTTC
TRBD1 TRBJ2-1 TRBV5-4 NA CASTPWSAGGGEQFF TGTGCCAGCACCCCTTGGTCAGCAGGGGGCGGTGAGCAGTTCTTC
NA TRBJ2-3 TRBV11-2 once CASSLRWGGRVSSTDTQYF TGTGCCAGCAGCTTAAGGTGGGGGGGCCGTGTCTCTAGCACAGATACGCAGTATTTT
TRBD1 TRBJ1-2 TRBV7-9 NA CASSLGERDSAPSTF TGTGCCAGCAGCTTAGGAGAAAGGGACAGCGCACCGAGCACCTTC
NA TRBJ2-7 TRBV9 NA CASSVDPISSYEQYF TGTGCCAGCAGCGTAGACCCCATCAGCTCCTACGAGCAGTACTTC
NA TRBJ1-5 TRBV19 NA CASSISRGRNQPQHF TGTGCCAGTAGTATCTCGCGGGGCCGCAATCAGCCCCAGCATTTT
NA TRBJ1-2 TRBV2 NA CASSGGARAARYGYTF TGTGCCAGCAGCGGAGGAGCGAGGGCCGCCCGCTATGGCTACACCTTC
NA TRBJ2-7 TRBV28 few CASSRGNYEQYF TGTGCCAGCAGTCGAGGAAACTACGAGCAGTACTTC
NA TRBJ1-3 TRBV5-1 NA CASSPDSTTSGNTIYF TGCGCCAGCAGCCCCGACAGTACCACCTCTGGAAACACCATATATTTT
TRBD2 TRBJ2-7 TRBV7-9 NA CASRSIGLAAPSWQYF TGTGCCAGCAGAAGCATCGGACTAGCAGCCCCAAGTTGGCAGTACTTC
TRBD1 TRBJ1-2 TRBV24-1 NA CATSDPTGGVGGYTF TGTGCCACCAGTGATCCTACAGGGGGAGTGGGAGGCTACACCTTC
NA TRBJ1-1 TRBV18 NA CASSPQGGNAEAFF TGTGCCAGCTCACCACAGGGAGGTAACGCTGAAGCTTTCTTT
NA TRBJ1-1 TRBV11-2 NA CASSLDRRTEAFF TGTGCCAGCAGCTTAGATCGGAGGACTGAAGCTTTCTTT
NA TRBJ1-5 TRBV24-1 NA CATSERQAFWASEPQHF TGTGCCACCAGTGAAAGGCAGGCATTTTGGGCCTCTGAGCCCCAGCATTTT
NA TRBJ1-1 TRBV24-1 NA CATSDRRASEAFF TGTGCCACCAGCGACAGACGGGCGTCTGAAGCTTTCTTT
NA TRBJ1-5 TRBV6-5 NA CASSRRENQPQHF TGTGCCAGCAGCCGCCGGGAAAATCAGCCCCAGCATTTT
TRBD1 TRBJ1-3 TRBV28 NA CASSLSSGGTGNTIYF TGTGCCAGCAGTTTATCCTCAGGGGGCACGGGAAACACCATATATTTT
NA TRBJ1-1 TRBV10-3 NA CAITPDWGGTNTEAFF TGTGCCATCACCCCAGATTGGGGGGGCACGAACACTGAAGCTTTCTTT
NA TRBJ1-5 TRBV18 NA CASSPQASNQPQHF TGTGCCAGCTCGCCTCAGGCTAGCAATCAGCCCCAGCATTTT
NA TRBJ1-2 TRBV19 few CASSPSLGGSYGYTF TGTGCCAGTAGCCCCTCCCTGGGGGGTTCGTATGGCTACACCTTC
NA TRBJ2-5 TRBV3-1/TRBV3-2 NA CASSQGVGTPQETQYF TGTGCCAGCAGCCAAGGAGTCGGGACACCACAGGAGACCCAGTACTTC
TRBD1 TRBJ1-2 TRBV11-2 NA CASSSEPGQGIYGYTF TGTGCCAGCAGCTCGGAGCCGGGACAGGGAATCTATGGCTACACCTTC
TRBD2 TRBJ2-5 TRBV5-1 NA CASSLGTSGTQETQYF TGCGCCAGCAGCCTCGGGACTAGCGGGACTCAAGAGACCCAGTACTTC
TRBD2 TRBJ2-1 TRBV11-2 NA CASSSWGAGGSYNEQFF TGTGCCAGCAGCTCCTGGGGAGCGGGAGGGAGCTACAATGAGCAGTTCTTC
TRBD1 TRBJ1-2 TRBV5-4 few CASSPGGGYGYTF TGTGCCAGCAGCCCAGGGGGTGGGTATGGCTACACCTTC
NA TRBJ1-1 TRBV7-3 once CASSSRFGTGSIVTEAFF TGTGCCAGCAGCTCGAGGTTCGGTACGGGTTCAATTGTCACTGAAGCTTTCTTT
NA TRBJ1-2 TRBV5-5 few CASSQQGNYGYTF TGTGCCAGCAGCCAACAGGGAAACTATGGCTACACCTTC
TRBD2 TRBJ2-5 TRBV9 NA CASSVAGTSKTQYF TGTGCCAGCAGCGTAGCGGGGACTAGCAAGACCCAGTACTTC
NA TRBJ1-6 TRBV16 NA CASSPRQNNSPLHF TGTGCCAGCAGCCCCCGACAGAATAATTCACCCCTCCACTTT
NA TRBJ2-2 TRBV19 NA CASSVYSYTGELFF TGTGCCAGTAGTGTCTACAGCTACACCGGGGAGCTGTTTTTT
TRBD1 TRBJ2-5 TRBV5-1 NA CASSFPDREQETQYF TGCGCCAGCAGCTTTCCGGACAGGGAACAAGAGACCCAGTACTTC
NA TRBJ1-3 TRBV28 NA CASTTGILASGNTIYF TGTGCCAGCACAACAGGGATTTTAGCATCTGGAAACACCATATATTTT
NA TRBJ1-5 TRBV6-5 NA CASEDSYSNQPQHF TGTGCCAGCGAGGACAGTTATAGCAATCAGCCCCAGCATTTT
NA TRBJ2-3 TRBV18 NA CASSPLATDTQYF TGTGCCAGCTCACCACTAGCGACAGATACGCAGTATTTT
NA TRBJ2-1 TRBV5-1 NA CASSLEVGGYNEQFF TGCGCCAGCAGCCTGGAAGTTGGAGGATACAATGAGCAGTTCTTC
NA TRBJ2-1 TRBV2 NA CASKEDSSYNEQFF TGTGCCAGCAAGGAGGACAGCTCCTACAATGAGCAGTTCTTC
TRBD1 TRBJ2-3 TRBV6-5 once CASSRTGSFQYF TGTGCCAGCAGTAGGACAGGTAGTTTTCAGTATTTT
TRBD2 TRBJ2-1 TRBV7-9 NA CASSSRSRAGAGNEQFF TGTGCCAGCAGCTCCCGCAGTAGGGCGGGAGCGGGGAATGAGCAGTTCTTC
NA TRBJ2-7 TRBV14 NA CASSQAGVYEQYF TGTGCCAGCAGCCAAGCGGGAGTCTACGAGCAGTACTTC
TRBD2 TRBJ2-3 TRBV29-1 NA CSVVASGGDTQYF TGCAGCGTTGTGGCTAGCGGGGGGGATACGCAGTATTTT
NA TRBJ1-4 TRBV7-2 NA CASSLGGVEKLFF TGTGCCAGCAGCTTAGGGGGGGTTGAAAAACTGTTTTTT
NA TRBJ1-4 TRBV5-3 once CARRSSKQGREKLFF TGTGCCAGAAGGAGCTCAAAGCAGGGTAGAGAAAAACTGTTTTTT
TRBD1 TRBJ1-6 TRBV28 NA CASSFKGQGLINSPLHF TGTGCCAGCAGTTTTAAGGGACAGGGCTTAATTAATTCACCCCTCCACTTT